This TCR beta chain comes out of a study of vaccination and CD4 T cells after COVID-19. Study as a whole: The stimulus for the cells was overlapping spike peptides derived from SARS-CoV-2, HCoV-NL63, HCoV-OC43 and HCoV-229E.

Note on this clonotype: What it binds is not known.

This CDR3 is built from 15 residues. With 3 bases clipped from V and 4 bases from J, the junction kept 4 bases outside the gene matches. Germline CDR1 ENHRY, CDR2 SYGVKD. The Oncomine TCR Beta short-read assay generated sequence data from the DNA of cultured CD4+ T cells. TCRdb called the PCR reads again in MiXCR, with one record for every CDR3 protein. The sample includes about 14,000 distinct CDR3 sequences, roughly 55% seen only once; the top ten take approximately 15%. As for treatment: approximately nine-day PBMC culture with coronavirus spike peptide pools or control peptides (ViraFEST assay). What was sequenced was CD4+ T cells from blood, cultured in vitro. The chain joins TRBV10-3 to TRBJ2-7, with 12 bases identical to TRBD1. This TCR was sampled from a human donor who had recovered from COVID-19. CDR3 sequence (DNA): TGTGCCATCAGTGAACGGGACAGGGGGCGATACGAGCAGTACTTC. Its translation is CAISERDRGRYEQYF.